What follows is one TCR beta chain and its context. Measured with immunoSEQ multiplex PCR; TCRdb has only the in-frame clones, and not every one. This table has some 390,000 clones, approximately 90% appearing once. These data come from a study of blood T cell repertoires in COVID-19. The V gene's germline CDR1 is LNHNV and CDR2 YYDKDF (reference sequence). The CDR3 length is 15 residues. V shed 5 bases and J 3 bases; nucleotides not matched to a gene: 5. This receptor was obtained from a woman aged 40 to 49 with COVID-19, enrolled during active disease. V and J are TRBV15 and TRBJ2-7, with 12 bases aligning to TRBD2. The sequenced sample consisted of peripheral blood. CDR3 amino acids: CATSQLAGGGYEQYF. The CDR3 coding sequence is TGTGCCACCAGCCAACTAGCGGGGGGAGGCTACGAGCAGTACTTC.